A single sample is the source of the 7 T cell receptor beta chains below, sequenced in a study of immune evolution from preneoplasia to lung adenocarcinoma. Repertoires were generated with immunoSEQ multiplex PCR, while TCRdb's copy carries only in-frame clones and drops some. The table shows under 3,500 clones, with over 80% occurring only once. The sequencing input was FFPE invasive lung adenocarcinoma tissue. The receptors were gathered from a person between 60 and 80 years old with invasive lung adenocarcinoma.

The rearrangement links TRBV28 to TRBJ1-4, with 10 nucleotides matching TRBD1. Trimming cost V 2 bases and J 3 bases; bases outside gene matches: 0. This CDR3 region has 15 residues. Germline V gene sequence: CDR1 MDHEN, CDR2 SYDVKM. CDR3 residues: CASSLGQGANEKLFF. DNA of the CDR3: TGTGCCAGCAGTTTAGGACAGGGGGCTAATGAAAAACTGTTTTTT. The full variable domain, in which reference TRBV28 and TRBJ1-4 provide the parts outside the CDR3, is DVKVTQSSRYLVKRTGEKVFLECVQDMDHENMFWYRQDPGLGLRLIYFSYDVKMKEKGDIPEGYSVSREKKERFSLILESASTNQTSMYLCASSLGQGANEKLFFGSGTQLSVL.

V usage is TRBV5-1 and J usage is TRBJ2-7, with D possibly TRBD1 on 6 matching bases. Trimming cost V 0 bases and J 7 bases, with 14 bases left between them. Germline CDR1 SGHRS, CDR2 YFSETQ. The CDR3 loop spans 14 amino acids. CDR3 in amino acids: CASSLGGGFGEQYF. The CDR3 DNA reads as TGCGCCAGCAGCTTGGGTGGGGGCTTCGGGGAGCAGTACTTC.

V usage is TRBV5-1 and J usage is TRBJ2-5; 8 bases match TRBD2. CDR3 length equals 21 residues. The V gene end was trimmed by 0 bases and the J gene end by 1 base; junction bases not matched to a gene: 20. CDR1 is SGHRS, CDR2 YFSETQ, per germline. In DNA, the CDR3 is TGCGCCAGCAGCTTGGGGGTTGAGCGGGGGCCAACCTTCCACCCCCAAGAGACCCAGTACTTC. Amino acid sequence: CASSLGVERGPTFHPQETQYF.

The genes are TRBV11-2 and TRBJ1-1; 7 nucleotides align to TRBD1. The CDR3 length is 13 residues. Germline V gene sequence: CDR1 SGHAT, CDR2 FQNNGV. The V and J ends lost 5 bases and 8 bases, in that order; junction bases with no gene match: 8. CDR3 bases: TGTGCCAGCAGCACTCGAGGGGGACAGGAAGCTTTCTTT. Its protein is CASSTRGGQEAFF. Full variable domain (rest looked up from reference TRBV11-2 and TRBJ1-1): EAGVAQSPRYKIIEKRQSVAFWCNPISGHATLYWYQQILGQGPKLLIQFQNNGVVDDSQLPKDRFSAERLKGVDSTLKIQPAKLEDSAVYLCASSTRGGQEAFFGQGTRLTVV.

There are a few counts of this clone. The genes are TRBV4-1 and TRBJ2-7, with 9 bases lining up with TRBD2. The length of the CDR3 is 19 residues. The germline V gene encodes CDR1 MGHRA and CDR2 YSYEKL. Trimming removed 0 bases from V and 4 bases from J; junction bases left unmatched: 16. The CDR3 sequence is CASSQDLGSGRYPGYEQYF. CDR3 nucleotide sequence: TGCGCCAGCAGCCAAGATCTGGGGAGCGGGAGGTACCCGGGTTACGAGCAGTACTTC.

Comment on this clone: The same CDR3 also results from other DNA sequences found in this sample. This sequence joins TRBV15 and TRBJ2-3, with no clear D. Deletions cut 3 bases from V and 0 bases from J, with 7 bases between. CDR1 is LNHNV, CDR2 YYDKDF, per germline (reference sequence). The CDR3 covers 14 residues. CDR3 loop: CATSRSRSTDTQYF. CDR3 nucleotides: TGTGCCACCAGCAGGTCAAGAAGCACAGATACGCAGTATTTT.

This chain uses TRBV18 with TRBJ1-1, with unresolved D. Germline V gene sequence: CDR1 KGHSH, CDR2 LQKENI. The CDR3 length is 15 residues. V gave up 1 base and J gave up 3 bases, with 12 bases separating them. The CDR3 sequence is CASSPLLKRDTEAFF. The CDR3, as DNA: TGTGCCAGCTCACCACTACTTAAGAGGGACACTGAAGCTTTCTTT.